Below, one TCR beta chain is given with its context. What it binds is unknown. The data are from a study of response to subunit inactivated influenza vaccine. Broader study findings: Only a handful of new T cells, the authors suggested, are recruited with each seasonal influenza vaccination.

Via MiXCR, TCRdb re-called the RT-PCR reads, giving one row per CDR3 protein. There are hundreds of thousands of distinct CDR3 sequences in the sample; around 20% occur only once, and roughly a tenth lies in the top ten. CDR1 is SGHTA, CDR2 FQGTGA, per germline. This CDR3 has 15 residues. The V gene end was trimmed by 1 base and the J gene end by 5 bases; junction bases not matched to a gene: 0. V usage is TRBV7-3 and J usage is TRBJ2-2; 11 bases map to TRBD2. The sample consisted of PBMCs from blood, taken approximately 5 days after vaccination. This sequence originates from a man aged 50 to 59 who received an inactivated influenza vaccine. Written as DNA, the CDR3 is TGTGCCAGCAGCTTAAGGACTAGCGGGACCGGGGAGCTGTTTTTT. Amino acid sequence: CASSLRTSGTGELFF.